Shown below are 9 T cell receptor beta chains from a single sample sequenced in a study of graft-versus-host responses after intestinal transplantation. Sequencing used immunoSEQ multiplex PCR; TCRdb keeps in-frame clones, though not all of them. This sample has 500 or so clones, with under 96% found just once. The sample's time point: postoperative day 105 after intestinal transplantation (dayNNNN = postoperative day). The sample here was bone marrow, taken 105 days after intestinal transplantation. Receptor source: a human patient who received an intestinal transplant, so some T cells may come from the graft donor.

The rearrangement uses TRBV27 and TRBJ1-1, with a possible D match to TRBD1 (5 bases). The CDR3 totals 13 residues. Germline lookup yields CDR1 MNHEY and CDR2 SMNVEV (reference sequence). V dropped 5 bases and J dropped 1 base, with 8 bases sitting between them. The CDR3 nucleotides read TGTGCCAGCAGTCGAACAGGGAACACTGAAGCTTTCTTT. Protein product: CASSRTGNTEAFF.

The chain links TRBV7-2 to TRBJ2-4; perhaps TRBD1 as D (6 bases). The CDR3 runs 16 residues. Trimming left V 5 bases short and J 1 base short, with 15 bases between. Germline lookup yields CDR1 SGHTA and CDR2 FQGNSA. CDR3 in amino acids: CASSVRQVGAKNIQYF. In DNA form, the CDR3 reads TGTGCCAGCAGCGTAAGACAGGTTGGGGCCAAAAACATTCAGTACTTC. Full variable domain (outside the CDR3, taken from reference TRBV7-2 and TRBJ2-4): GAGVSQSPSNKVTEKGKDVELRCDPISGHTALYWYRQSLGQGLEFLIYFQGNSAPDKSGLPSDRFSAERTGGSVSTLTIQRTQQEDSAVYLCASSVRQVGAKNIQYFGAGTRLSVL.

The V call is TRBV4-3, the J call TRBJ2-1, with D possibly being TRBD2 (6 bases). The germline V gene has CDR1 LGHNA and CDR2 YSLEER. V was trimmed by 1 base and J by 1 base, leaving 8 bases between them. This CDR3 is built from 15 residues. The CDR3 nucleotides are TGCGCCAGCAGCCAAGCGGAGGGATCCTACAATGAGCAGTTCTTC. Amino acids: CASSQAEGSYNEQFF.

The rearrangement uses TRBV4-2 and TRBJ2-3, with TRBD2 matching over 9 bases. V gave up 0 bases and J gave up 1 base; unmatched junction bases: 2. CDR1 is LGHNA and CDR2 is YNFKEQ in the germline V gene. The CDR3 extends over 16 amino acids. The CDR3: CASSQEAGGGTDTQYF. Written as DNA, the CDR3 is TGTGCCAGCAGCCAAGAAGCGGGAGGAGGCACAGATACGCAGTATTTT.

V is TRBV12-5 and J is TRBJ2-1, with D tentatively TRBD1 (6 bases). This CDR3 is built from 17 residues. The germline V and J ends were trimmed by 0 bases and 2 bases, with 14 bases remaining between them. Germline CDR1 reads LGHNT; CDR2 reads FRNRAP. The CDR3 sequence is CASGLVMTGRAYNEQFF. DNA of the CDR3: TGTGCTAGTGGTTTGGTAATGACAGGACGGGCCTACAATGAGCAGTTCTTC.

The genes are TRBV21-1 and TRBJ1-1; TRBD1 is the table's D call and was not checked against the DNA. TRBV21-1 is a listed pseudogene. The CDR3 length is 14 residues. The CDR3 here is CASSKKTGNTEAFF. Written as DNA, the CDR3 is TGTGCCAGCAGCAAAAAGACAGGGAACACTGAAGCTTTCTTT.

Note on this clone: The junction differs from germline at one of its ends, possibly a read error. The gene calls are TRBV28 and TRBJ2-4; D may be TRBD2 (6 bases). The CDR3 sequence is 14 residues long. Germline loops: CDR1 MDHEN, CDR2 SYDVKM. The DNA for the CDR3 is TGTGCCAGCAGTGTATGGGGACTCGGGGACATTCAGTACTTC. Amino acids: CASSVWGLGDIQYF.

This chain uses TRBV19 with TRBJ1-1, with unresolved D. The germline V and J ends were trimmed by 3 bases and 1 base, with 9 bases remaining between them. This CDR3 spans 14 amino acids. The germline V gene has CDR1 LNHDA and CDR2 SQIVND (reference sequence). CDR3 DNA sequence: TGTGCCAGTAGTATCTATCTTCAGAACACTGAAGCTTTCTTT. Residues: CASSIYLQNTEAFF.

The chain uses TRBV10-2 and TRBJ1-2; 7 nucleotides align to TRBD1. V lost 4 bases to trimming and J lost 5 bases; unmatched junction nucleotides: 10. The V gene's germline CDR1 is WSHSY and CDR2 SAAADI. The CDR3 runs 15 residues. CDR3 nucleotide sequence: TGCGCCAGCAGTGCTTTGGGGCAGGGGGGGTATGGCTACACCTTC. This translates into CASSALGQGGYGYTF.